These 18 T cell receptor beta chains originate from one sample sequenced in a study of blood T cell repertoires in COVID-19. Data came from immunoSEQ multiplex PCR; TCRdb stores just in-frame clones and leaves some out. The repertoire has nearly 80,000 clones, 84% of them found once; the top ten carry 3.5% to 4%. Sequences were obtained from peripheral blood. The receptors shown here come from a middle-aged man with acute or convalescent COVID-19.

The chain is built from TRBV11-2 and TRBJ2-7, with TRBD2 identical over 10 bases. Germline assignment: CDR1 SGHAT and CDR2 FQNNGV. Trimming at V came to 5 bases and at J to 4 bases, leaving 5 bases not matched to a gene. The CDR3 is 14 amino acids. CDR3 nucleotides: TGTGCCAGCAGCCAGGCTAGCGGGAGATACGAGCAGTACTTC. Amino acids: CASSQASGRYEQYF.

The chain employs TRBV23-1 and TRBJ2-7, with 7 positions matching TRBD1. TRBV23-1 is an ORF for which the function is uncertain. J lost 2 bases, V lost 8 bases, and 9 bases had no gene match. The CDR3 is 14 residues long. The CDR3 here is CASPRRQGAYEQYF. CDR3 DNA: TGCGCCAGCCCCCGGAGGCAGGGGGCCTACGAGCAGTACTTC.

The chain uses TRBV5-3 and TRBJ2-1, with D maybe TRBD1 (6 bases). TRBV5-3 is marked as an open reading frame, function uncertain. This CDR3 spans 16 amino acids. V was pared by 0 bases and J by 10 bases, with 20 bases between. The CDR3 DNA follows: TGTGCCAGAAGCTTGGGGGGGCGGAGCTTACAACGGGAGCAGTTCTTC. This gives the protein CARSLGGRSLQREQFF.

V usage is TRBV9 and J usage is TRBJ2-7; no clear D gene. V shed 4 bases and J shed 2 bases, with 19 bases lying between them. CDR3 length: 16 residues. CDR1 and CDR2 (germline): SGDLS, YYNGEE. CDR3 amino acids: CASSPRSSSTPYEQYF. The CDR3 region has the DNA TGTGCCAGCAGCCCCCGATCATCTAGTACACCCTACGAGCAGTACTTC.

The V gene is TRBV25-1, the J gene TRBJ1-5; no firm D call. The CDR3 contains 15 residues. V lost 1 base and J lost 0, with 7 bases in between. Germline V lookup: CDR1 MGHDK, CDR2 SYGVNS. CDR3 DNA sequence: TGTGCCAGCAGTGAATCCCAGGTTAGCAATCAGCCCCAGCATTTT. This sequence encodes CASSESQVSNQPQHF.

V and J are TRBV6-6 and TRBJ2-5; possible D gene TRBD1, 6 bases. Germline CDR1 is MNHNY and CDR2 is SVGAGI (reference sequence). The CDR3 totals 13 residues. Trimming left V 10 bases short and J 5 bases short, with 17 bases between. CDR3 region: CATRTGGKETQYF. The CDR3, as DNA: TGTGCCACCAGAACTGGGGGCAAGGAGACCCAGTACTTC.

The chain links TRBV19 to TRBJ2-7, with 10 bases aligning to TRBD1. CDR3 length: 15 residues. Germline CDR1 is LNHDA and CDR2 is SQIVND (reference sequence). Trimming took 5 bases from V and 2 from J; bases not matched to a gene: 6. The CDR3 reads CASSWGTGDTYEQYF. The CDR3 region has the DNA TGTGCCAGTAGTTGGGGGACAGGGGATACCTACGAGCAGTACTTC.

The chain links TRBV9 to TRBJ2-1; a weak D match, TRBD2 (5 bases). The CDR3 loop spans 16 amino acids. Germline V gives CDR1 SGDLS, CDR2 YYNGEE. Trimming removed 2 bases at V and 6 bases at J, with 18 bases between. CDR3 DNA: TGTGCCAGCAGCGTCACGACGACTACCGCCGGCAATGAGCAGTTCTTC. Translated, it gives CASSVTTTTAGNEQFF.

The V gene is TRBV30, the J gene TRBJ2-5; 9 bases line up with TRBD2. CDR1 is GTSNPN, CDR2 SVGIG, per germline (reference sequence). V was pared by 3 bases and J by 4 bases, with 6 bases of the junction left unmatched. This CDR3 spans 14 amino acids. Here the CDR3 DNA reads TGTGCCTGGAGCCCGGGACTAGCATTAGAGACCCAGTACTTC. Residues: CAWSPGLALETQYF.

The CDR3 reads CASSNSGTEAFF. DNA of the CDR3: TGTGCCAGCAGTAACAGTGGAACCGAAGCTTTCTTT. The chain links TRBV6-2 or TRBV6-3 to TRBJ1-1; unclear D gene. The CDR3 is 12 residues long. Trimming removed 5 bases from V and 8 bases from J, with 12 bases in between. The germline CDR1 and CDR2 sequences are MNHEY and SVGEGT.

The V call is TRBV6-2 or TRBV6-3, the J call TRBJ2-2; D may be TRBD1 (6 bases). CDR3 length equals 14 residues. The germline V and J ends were trimmed by 5 bases and 5 bases, with 12 bases remaining between them. Germline V gene sequence: CDR1 MNHEY, CDR2 SVGEGT. The CDR3 reads CASSVGQGTGELFF. The DNA for the CDR3 is TGTGCCAGCAGTGTGGGACAAGGGACCGGGGAGCTGTTTTTT.

The rearrangement joins TRBV28 to TRBJ2-7; 7 bases match TRBD1. Germline CDR1 is MDHEN and CDR2 is SYDVKM. This CDR3 has 14 residues. The V segment lost 7 bases and the J segment 1 base; nucleotides outside the gene matches: 7. CDR3 amino acids: CASNRDSVSYEQYF. The CDR3 DNA reads TGTGCCAGCAACCGGGACAGTGTTTCCTACGAGCAGTACTTC.

In DNA, the CDR3 is TGTGCCAGCAGCTCGGAGGGACGGATTAATGAAAAACTGTTTTTT. It codes for CASSSEGRINEKLFF. The V and J genes are TRBV7-9 and TRBJ1-4; perhaps TRBD1 as D (5 bases). There are 15 residues in the CDR3. V dropped 4 bases and J dropped 4 bases, with 13 bases sitting between them. CDR1 SEHNR and CDR2 FQNEAQ come from the germline V gene (reference sequence).

The chain couples TRBV30 to TRBJ2-7, with TRBD1 matching over 7 bases. Germline assignment: CDR1 GTSNPN and CDR2 SVGIG (reference sequence). The CDR3 runs 14 residues. V was pared by 2 bases and J by 5 bases, with 9 bases of the junction left unmatched. The CDR3 nucleotides are TGTGCCTGGAGTCTTAAGGGGGCGCACGACGAGCAGTACTTC. It is translated as CAWSLKGAHDEQYF.

The V gene is TRBV6-5, the J gene TRBJ1-2, with TRBD1 identical over 9 bases. This CDR3 region has 15 residues. Germline CDR1 MNHEY, CDR2 SVGAGI. The junction had 11 bases not matched to a gene; V was cut back by 4 bases and J by 8 bases. CDR3 in amino acids: CASSSVLGTGHGYTF. The CDR3 bases are TGTGCCAGCAGTTCTGTACTCGGGACAGGGCACGGCTACACCTTC.

The rearrangement joins TRBV11-3 to TRBJ1-1; D might be TRBD1 (6 bases). The ends were cut back, 4 bases at V and 4 bases at J, with 16 bases in the middle. The CDR3 contains 15 residues. Germline V gene data show CDR1 as SGHNT and CDR2 as YENEEA. The CDR3 reads CASSWGRGQGTEAFF. In nucleotides, the CDR3 is TGTGCCAGCAGCTGGGGGCGGGGGCAGGGCACTGAAGCTTTCTTT.

The chain couples TRBV6-2 or TRBV6-3 to TRBJ1-6; tentative D call: TRBD1 (6 bases). Between the trimmed V and J ends, which lost 5 bases and 6 bases, there was a span of 11 bases. This CDR3 has 14 residues. Germline V gene sequence: CDR1 MNHEY, CDR2 SVGEGT. The CDR3 DNA reads as TGTGCCAGCAGTCAACAGGGAGCTAATTCACCCCTCCACTTT. Translation gives CASSQQGANSPLHF.

The chain joins TRBV2 to TRBJ1-1, with no clear D. V was pared by 7 bases and J by 2 bases, with 11 bases between. Germline assignment: CDR1 SNHLY and CDR2 FYNNEI. The CDR3 is made up of 13 amino acids. The CDR3 loop is CASTERENTEAFF. The CDR3 nucleotides read TGTGCCAGCACCGAACGGGAAAACACTGAAGCTTTCTTT. Based on the CDR3 plus reference TRBV2 and TRBJ1-1, the full variable domain is EPEVTQTPSHQVTQMGQEVILRCVPISNHLYFYWYRQILGQKVEFLVSFYNNEISEKSEIFDDQFSVERPDGSNFTLKIRSTKLEDSAMYFCASTERENTEAFFGQGTRLTVV.